This entry lists 19 T cell receptor beta chains sequenced from one sample in a study of shared clonotypes between healthy human individuals. The table came from immunoSEQ multiplex PCR; TCRdb's copy has only in-frame clones and leaves some out. The data show around 690,000 clones, 80% to 95% seen once. The specimen was memory CD8+ T cells from PBMCs. Subset: CD45RO+ cells pooled with CCR7-negative TemRA cells. The receptor source for this set is a man between 18 and 35 years old in good health. Some clones in this sample may be carry-over from other donors' samples.

The chain recombines TRBV6-5 with TRBJ1-1; no definite D call. This CDR3 contains 13 residues. CDR1 MNHEY and CDR2 SVGAGI come from the germline V gene. Trimming cost V 2 bases and J 3 bases, with 7 bases left between them. Written as DNA, the CDR3 is TGTGCCAGCAGTTACGTCGCCCACACTGAAGCTTTCTTT. It translates to CASSYVAHTEAFF.

The CDR3 spells CASSSYQTGNEQYF. Written as DNA, the CDR3 is TGTGCCAGCAGTTCTTATCAGACAGGGAACGAGCAGTACTTC. J is TRBJ2-7 and V is TRBV7-6; 7 bases align to TRBD1. CDR1 and CDR2 (germline): SGHVS, FNYEAQ. Trimming removed 6 bases from V and 5 bases from J; junction bases left unmatched: 10. The CDR3 is 14 residues long.

The CDR3 DNA sequence: TGCGCCAGCAGCCAATATCTAGCCCGGTTAGGAGACACCGGGGAGCTGTTTTTT. Its translation is CASSQYLARLGDTGELFF. The J gene is TRBJ2-2, the V gene TRBV4-1, with D possibly matching TRBD2 (5 bases). Trimming stripped 2 bases from V and 3 bases from J, with 19 bases between. The germline V gene encodes CDR1 MGHRA and CDR2 YSYEKL. The CDR3 is 18 residues long.

Note on this clone: Other DNA sequences in the same sample also yield this CDR3. The V call is TRBV5-1, the J call TRBJ1-1, with 12 bases fitting TRBD1. This CDR3 contains 16 residues. Unmatched junction bases numbered 8, after V lost 4 bases and J lost 4 bases. Germline CDR1 is SGHRS and CDR2 is YFSETQ. CDR3 nucleotide sequence: TGCGCCAGCAGCAGGGGGACAGGGGGCGCGGGCACTGAAGCTTTCTTT. Translated, it gives CASSRGTGGAGTEAFF.

The V gene is TRBV28, the J gene TRBJ2-7; D gene ambiguous. Trimming removed 10 bases from V and 3 bases from J, with 16 bases in between. The CDR3 is 13 residues long. The germline CDR1 and CDR2 sequences are MDHEN and SYDVKM. The CDR3 DNA reads TGTGCCATTCAGGCGAGGAGTGACTACGAGCAGTACTTC. It encodes CAIQARSDYEQYF.

This clone appeared once. V usage is TRBV7-9 and J usage is TRBJ1-5; TRBD1 aligns across 7 bases. The CDR3 spans 18 residues. Looked up from germline, CDR1 is SEHNR and CDR2 is FQNEAQ (reference sequence). Germline trimming cut 5 bases from V and 0 bases from J; bases unmatched to any gene: 13. The CDR3 DNA reads TGTGCCAGCAGCAAAGTGGGGACAGTGGGGAATAGCAATCAGCCCCAGCATTTT. Protein product: CASSKVGTVGNSNQPQHF. The full variable domain, its missing parts supplied by reference TRBV7-9 and TRBJ1-5, is DTGVSQNPRHKITKRGQNVTFRCDPISEHNRLYWYRQTLGQGPEFLTYFQNEAQLEKSRLLSDRFSAERPKGSFSTLEIQRTEQGDSAMYLCASSKVGTVGNSNQPQHFGDGTRLSIL.

This sequence joins TRBV9 and TRBJ1-3; D perhaps matches TRBD1 (5 bases). Trimming stripped 0 bases from V and 3 bases from J, with 10 bases between. The CDR3 spans 15 residues. Germline-derived CDR1 and CDR2 are SGDLS and YYNGEE. For the CDR3, the DNA is TGTGCCAGCAGCGTAGGGTCGGGGCTTGGAAACACCATATATTTT. Its protein product is CASSVGSGLGNTIYF.

V usage is TRBV19 and J usage is TRBJ1-1, with 10 bases identical to TRBD1. V dropped 0 bases and J dropped 4; count of bases not matched to a gene: 2. The CDR3 contains 15 residues. Germline assignment: CDR1 LNHDA and CDR2 SQIVND (reference sequence). CDR3 nucleotide sequence: TGTGCCAGTAGTATAGATCGGACAGGGGGCACTGAAGCTTTCTTT. Its protein is CASSIDRTGGTEAFF.

In DNA, the CDR3 is TGTGCCAGCAGCTTAGAACTAGCGGGCCGCACGCCAATCTACGAGCAGTACTTC. This encodes CASSLELAGRTPIYEQYF. The chain carries TRBV7-2 and TRBJ2-7, with TRBD2 matching 9 bases. The CDR3 spans 18 residues. Germline CDR1 reads SGHTA; CDR2 reads FQGNSA. Germline trimming cut 1 base from V and 3 bases from J; bases unmatched to any gene: 13.

The chain is built from TRBV27 and TRBJ1-3; maybe TRBD1 (6 bases). Deletions cut 5 bases from V and 0 bases from J, with 11 bases between. Per the germline V gene, CDR1 is MNHEY and CDR2 is SMNVEV (reference sequence). There are 15 residues in the CDR3. The CDR3 DNA follows: TGTGCCAGCAGTCCGGACAGCTACTCTGGAAACACCATATATTTT. This translates into CASSPDSYSGNTIYF.

The chain combines TRBV9 with TRBJ2-6; D is uncertain. This CDR3 has 17 residues. Trimming removed 4 bases at V and 0 bases at J, with 14 bases between. Germline CDR1 SGDLS, CDR2 YYNGEE. CDR3 sequence reads: CASSSHGDFSGANVLTF. Written as DNA, the CDR3 is TGTGCCAGCAGCTCCCACGGTGACTTCTCTGGGGCCAACGTCCTGACTTTC.

This chain links TRBV9 with TRBJ1-3; unclear D gene. The CDR3 length is 15 residues. With 1 base removed from V and 4 bases from J, the gap between germline ends came to 12 bases. The V gene's germline CDR1 is SGDLS and CDR2 YYNGEE. The CDR3, as DNA: TGTGCCAGCAGCGTACCCCTCGAGATGGGAAACACCATATATTTT. The encoded protein is CASSVPLEMGNTIYF.

This rearrangement joins TRBV10-3 to TRBJ1-2; no clear D gene. With 0 bases removed from V and 0 bases from J, the gap between germline ends came to 11 bases. Germline lookup yields CDR1 ENHRY and CDR2 SYGVKD. The CDR3 consists of 16 residues. CDR3 amino acids: CAISESRTPANYGYTF. CDR3 in DNA: TGTGCCATCAGTGAGTCCCGGACGCCAGCTAACTATGGCTACACCTTC.

The V and J genes are TRBV28 and TRBJ2-7; 7 bases line up with TRBD2. The CDR3 runs to 14 residues. The junction had 8 bases not matched to a gene; V was cut back by 3 bases and J by 6 bases. In germline, CDR1 is MDHEN, CDR2 SYDVKM. The CDR3 nucleotides are TGTGCCAGCAGTTTGGCGGGAGTGGGGCGCGAGCAGTACTTC. Translating gives CASSLAGVGREQYF.

This chain links TRBV12-5 with TRBJ1-1, with D perhaps TRBD1 (6 bases). Trimming took off 3 bases at V and 4 bases at J, with 15 bases between the two ends. This CDR3 is built from 15 residues. The germline V gene has CDR1 LGHNT and CDR2 FRNRAP. CDR3 region: CASGFPTGAGTEAFF. Here the CDR3 DNA reads TGTGCTAGTGGTTTCCCGACGGGGGCGGGCACTGAAGCTTTCTTT. The whole variable domain, filled in from reference TRBV12-5 and TRBJ1-1, reads DARVTQTPRHKVTEMGQEVTMRCQPILGHNTVFWYRQTMMQGLELLAYFRNRAPLDDSGMPKDRFSAEMPDATLATLKIQPSEPRDSAVYFCASGFPTGAGTEAFFGQGTRLTVV.

The chain has TRBV6-5 and TRBJ1-2; a possible D gene is TRBD1 (6 bases). Trimming cost V 7 bases and J 4 bases, with 10 bases left between them. The V gene's germline CDR1 is MNHEY and CDR2 SVGAGI. The CDR3 spans 12 residues. The DNA of the CDR3 is TGTGCCAGCAAGGGGGAGAGCTATGGCTACACCTTC. This sequence encodes CASKGESYGYTF.

This clone is a singleton in its sample. V usage is TRBV7-9 and J usage is TRBJ1-1, with D possibly being TRBD1 (5 bases). Trimming stripped 5 bases from V and 9 bases from J, with 22 bases between. The V gene's germline CDR1 is SEHNR and CDR2 FQNEAQ (reference sequence). This CDR3 has 15 residues. CDR3 in DNA: TGTGCCAGCAGCCCTAGCTTGGGACGGGAAGCCAAAGCTTTCTTT. It codes for CASSPSLGREAKAFF. The full variable domain, completed using reference TRBV7-9 and TRBJ1-1, is DTGVSQNPRHKITKRGQNVTFRCDPISEHNRLYWYRQTLGQGPEFLTYFQNEAQLEKSRLLSDRFSAERPKGSFSTLEIQRTEQGDSAMYLCASSPSLGREAKAFFGQGTRLTVV.

The rearrangement joins TRBV19 to TRBJ2-5; 9 positions match TRBD1. This CDR3 comprises 13 residues. V gave up 5 bases and J gave up 5 bases; unmatched junction bases: 3. Germline V gives CDR1 LNHDA, CDR2 SQIVND (reference sequence). The CDR3: CASSWDREETQYF. The CDR3 bases are TGTGCCAGTAGTTGGGACAGGGAGGAGACCCAGTACTTC.

DNA for the CDR3: TGTGCCAGCAGTTACTCTCGACAGGGGGCGCGGTATGGCTACACCTTC. Its protein product is CASSYSRQGARYGYTF. This chain links TRBV6-6 with TRBJ1-2, with 10 positions matching TRBD1. J was trimmed by 5 bases and V by 0 bases; bases with no gene match: 6. Germline CDR1 is MNHNY and CDR2 is SVGAGI (reference sequence). This CDR3 comprises 16 residues.